Below are 25 T cell receptor beta chains sequenced from a single sample in a study of cytomegalovirus exposure and HLA in healthy donors. The PCR used 60 Vbeta and 13 Jbeta primers. Assay used: immunoSEQ multiplex PCR; TCRdb lists only in-frame clones, some missing. The repertoire includes roughly 110,000 clones, around 74% of them detected once, and around 5% sits in the top ten. Sequenced material: PBMCs. Source of these receptors: a man aged 25-40 years in good health and CMV-seropositive.

This clone was found a few times. The V and J genes are TRBV5-4 and TRBJ1-1; the match to TRBD1 covers 7 bases. The CDR3 contains 13 residues. The germline gives CDR1 SGHNT, CDR2 YYREEE (reference sequence). Unmatched junction bases numbered 2, after V lost 2 bases and J lost 4 bases. The CDR3 DNA reads TGTGCCAGCAGCTTAACAGGGGTCACTGAAGCTTTCTTT. Its translation is CASSLTGVTEAFF.

This clone was counted between two and nine times. Germline and junction disagree at one end, which may indicate a read error. The chain joins TRBV7-9 to TRBJ2-7; the D is unclear. Germline V gives CDR1 SEHNR, CDR2 FQNEAQ (reference sequence). This CDR3 region has 15 residues. This CDR3 is CSSSLNWQDSYEQYF. The CDR3 coding sequence is TGTTCCAGCAGCCTGAACTGGCAGGACTCCTACGAGCAGTACTTC.

The chain joins TRBV4-3 to TRBJ2-3; possible D gene TRBD1, 6 bases. The CDR3 covers 14 residues. Between the trimmed V and J ends, which lost 1 base and 10 bases, there was a span of 15 bases. CDR1 LGHNA and CDR2 YSLEER come from the germline V gene. CDR3 protein: CASSQGVQGTSQYF. The CDR3 region has the DNA TGCGCCAGCAGCCAAGGCGTGCAGGGGACCTCGCAGTATTTT.

The genes are TRBV4-1 and TRBJ2-1; 7 bases fit TRBD1. CDR3 length equals 16 residues. Germline V gene data show CDR1 as MGHRA and CDR2 as YSYEKL. With V trimmed by 0 bases and J by 2 bases, 4 bases remained unmatched. The CDR3 nucleotides read TGCGCCAGCAGCCAAGATGTGGGACAGCCCTACAATGAGCAGTTCTTC. Translation gives CASSQDVGQPYNEQFF.

V usage is TRBV30 and J usage is TRBJ1-2, with TRBD1 matching over 9 bases. This CDR3 spans 14 amino acids. Germline loops: CDR1 GTSNPN, CDR2 SVGIG (reference sequence). Trimming took 3 bases from V and 2 from J; bases not matched to a gene: 4. This chain's CDR3 is CAWRDRGGNYGYTF. The CDR3 region has the DNA TGTGCCTGGAGGGACAGGGGAGGCAACTATGGCTACACCTTC.

This clone has only a few counts. The chain is built from TRBV6-1 and TRBJ1-2; weak D call: TRBD1 (5 bases). The CDR3 consists of 12 residues. V was clipped by 2 bases and J by 6 bases, with 7 bases between them. CDR1 and CDR2 (germline): MNHNS, SASEGT. The CDR3 protein is CASSELRDGYTF. In DNA, the CDR3 is TGTGCCAGCAGTGAACTCAGGGATGGCTACACCTTC.

CDR3 nucleotide sequence: TGTGCTAGTGGGGAACAGGACTACAAAAACATTCAGTACTTC. Its protein product is CASGEQDYKNIQYF. The chain employs TRBV12-5 and TRBJ2-4, with D possibly matching TRBD2 (6 bases). The CDR3 contains 14 residues. Looked up from germline, CDR1 is LGHNT and CDR2 is FRNRAP. Between the trimmed V and J ends, which lost 6 bases and 3 bases, there was a span of 12 bases.

This clone turned up a few times. Written as DNA, the CDR3 is TGTGCCAGAAGCTACCCCAACTACTATGGCTACACCTTC. Its translation is CARSYPNYYGYTF. V gene TRBV5-3 combines with J gene TRBJ1-2, with unresolved D. TRBV5-3 is an open reading frame whose function is uncertain. The CDR3 runs to 13 residues. V dropped 3 bases and J dropped 3 bases, with 9 bases sitting between them.

V is TRBV4-2 and J is TRBJ2-3; TRBD2 matches at 11 bases. The CDR3 length is 16 residues. After removal of 5 bases from V and 2 bases from J, the junction contained 6 bases not matched to a gene. In germline, CDR1 is LGHNA, CDR2 YNFKEQ. CDR3 in amino acids: CASSTGLAGTTDTQYF. The CDR3 nucleotides are TGTGCCAGCAGCACCGGACTAGCGGGTACCACAGATACGCAGTATTTT.

This clone was recorded a few times. The J gene is TRBJ1-3, the V gene TRBV13, with 7 bases lining up with TRBD1. The CDR3 consists of 14 residues. Trimming removed 3 bases from V and 2 bases from J; junction bases left unmatched: 1. Germline V gives CDR1 PRHDT, CDR2 FYEKMQ (reference sequence). CDR3 loop: CASSFGTAGNTIYF. In DNA, the CDR3 is TGTGCCAGCAGCTTCGGGACAGCTGGAAACACCATATATTTT. The full variable domain, rest sourced from reference TRBV13 and TRBJ1-3, is AAGVIQSPRHLIKEKRETATLKCYPIPRHDTVYWYQQGPGQDPQFLISFYEKMQSDKGSIPDRFSAQQFSDYHSELNMSSLELGDSALYFCASSFGTAGNTIYFGEGSWLTVV.

Of note for this clone: One junction end disagrees with the germline gene, perhaps due to a read error. The J gene is TRBJ2-1, the V gene TRBV30; TRBD1 matches at 7 bases. The CDR3 sequence is 14 residues long. Germline lookup yields CDR1 GTSNPN and CDR2 SVGIG (reference sequence). CDR3 sequence reads: CAWGEGAGYNGQFF. The CDR3 region has the DNA TGTGCCTGGGGTGAGGGGGCAGGTTACAATGGGCAGTTCTTC.

This clone appeared a few times. CDR3 residues: CASSPRERGGYNEQFF. DNA for the CDR3: TGTGCCAGCTCACCACGGGAGCGGGGGGGTTACAATGAGCAGTTCTTC. This sequence joins TRBV18 and TRBJ2-1; TRBD2 agrees at 10 bases. Looked up from germline, CDR1 is KGHSH and CDR2 is LQKENI. V was clipped by 1 base and J by 4 bases; unmatched bases: 4. The CDR3 is 16 amino acids.

The chain has TRBV29-1 and TRBJ2-3, with TRBD2 matching over 7 bases. The V and J ends lost 4 bases and 4 bases, in that order; junction bases with no gene match: 2. The CDR3 consists of 12 residues. In germline, CDR1 is SQVTM, CDR2 ANQGSEA. Written as DNA, the CDR3 is TGCAGCGTTGCAGCGGGGCCAGATACGCAGTATTTT. Its translation is CSVAAGPDTQYF.

V gene TRBV5-5 combines with J gene TRBJ2-5; 11 positions agree with TRBD2. J was trimmed by 5 bases and V by 2 bases; bases with no gene match: 5. CDR1 and CDR2 (germline): SGHKS, YYEKEE (reference sequence). The CDR3 is made up of 15 amino acids. The CDR3 coding sequence is TGTGCCAGCAGCTTTACTAGCGGGGGCAGGGAGACCCAGTACTTC. This encodes CASSFTSGGRETQYF. The variable domain in full, completed from reference TRBV5-5 and TRBJ2-5, reads DAGVTQSPTHLIKTRGQQVTLRCSPISGHKSVSWYQQVLGQGPQFIFQYYEKEERGRGNFPDRFSARQFPNYSSELNVNALLLGDSALYLCASSFTSGGRETQYFGPGTRLLVL.

The V gene is TRBV5-1, the J gene TRBJ2-5, with D perhaps TRBD1 (5 bases). Germline CDR1 reads SGHRS; CDR2 reads YFSETQ. Trimming removed 8 bases at V and 2 bases at J, with 10 bases between. This CDR3 contains 12 residues. CDR3 sequence: CASSTDQETQYF. The CDR3 DNA sequence: TGCGCCAGTTCGACAGATCAAGAGACCCAGTACTTC.

To note about this clone: This specimen includes other DNA sequences encoding the same CDR3. The CDR3 DNA sequence: TGTGCCATCAGTGAGTCGATCGGGATTTCAAATTCACCCCTCCACTTT. Amino acids: CAISESIGISNSPLHF. V usage is TRBV10-3 and J usage is TRBJ1-6; D is undetermined. The CDR3 has 16 residues. Germline loops: CDR1 ENHRY, CDR2 SYGVKD. V lost 0 bases to trimming and J lost 7 bases, with 13 bases between them.

This clone was recorded once. This chain links TRBV2 with TRBJ1-1; TRBD1 is a possible D gene (5 bases). Trimming cost V 3 bases and J 0 bases, with 11 bases left between them. The CDR3 spans 15 residues. CDR1 and CDR2 (germline): SNHLY, FYNNEI. CDR3 sequence reads: CASSEWGGVNTEAFF. Written as DNA, the CDR3 is TGTGCCAGCAGTGAGTGGGGCGGAGTGAACACTGAAGCTTTCTTT.

V and J are TRBV18 and TRBJ1-6; D unclear. The CDR3 is made up of 14 amino acids. Germline V lookup: CDR1 KGHSH, CDR2 LQKENI. V lost 3 bases and J 10 bases, leaving 13 bases between the germline ends. The CDR3 DNA reads TGTGCCAGCTCACCCGAGGGCGCCGACTCACCCCTCCACTTT. Its translation: CASSPEGADSPLHF.

CDR3 in DNA: TGTGCCAGCACCGGGGGACAGGGTCTGAGAGAGACCCAGTACTTC. It is translated as CASTGGQGLRETQYF. The genes are TRBV7-2 and TRBJ2-5, with TRBD1 identical over 9 bases. The germline V gene has CDR1 SGHTA and CDR2 FQGNSA. The CDR3 sequence is 15 residues long. V dropped 7 bases and J dropped 4; count of bases not matched to a gene: 10.

The V call is TRBV11-2, the J call TRBJ2-3, with TRBD1 matching over 8 bases. Losses at the gene ends were 5 bases for V and 4 bases for J; bases not matched to a gene: 8. This CDR3 contains 15 residues. CDR1 SGHAT and CDR2 FQNNGV come from the germline V gene. The CDR3 loop is CASSPLGRGPDTQYF. DNA of the CDR3: TGTGCCAGCAGCCCCCTCGGCAGGGGGCCAGATACGCAGTATTTT.

This clone was detected a few times. The genes are TRBV10-3 and TRBJ1-1, with 8 bases identical to TRBD1. This CDR3 contains 14 residues. Per germline, CDR1 ENHRY and CDR2 SYGVKD. V shed 3 bases, J shed 6 bases, and the junction held 6 bases outside the gene matches. The CDR3 spells CAISDSTGAPEAFF. CDR3 DNA sequence: TGTGCCATCAGTGACTCGACAGGGGCCCCTGAAGCTTTCTTT.

The rearrangement joins TRBV2 to TRBJ2-2; TRBD2 aligns across 7 bases. The CDR3 loop spans 15 amino acids. V lost 8 bases and J lost 3; bases outside the gene matches: 9. CDR1 is SNHLY, CDR2 FYNNEI, per germline. The CDR3 nucleotides read TGTGCCAGCTCCCGTGGGACTACTTACACCGGGGAGCTGTTTTTT. It specifies CASSRGTTYTGELFF.

The V and J genes are TRBV28 and TRBJ1-3, with D possibly matching TRBD1 (6 bases). Germline lookup yields CDR1 MDHEN and CDR2 SYDVKM. Trimming pared 3 bases from V and 1 base from J, leaving 16 bases between. The CDR3 totals 17 residues. The chain's CDR3 is CASSFGGGQGSGNTIYF. In nucleotides, the CDR3 is TGTGCCAGCAGTTTCGGGGGGGGCCAGGGGTCTGGAAACACCATATATTTT.

CDR3 loop: CASSIGLALYQETQYF. The CDR3 nucleotides read TGTGCCAGTAGTATAGGACTAGCCCTGTACCAAGAGACCCAGTACTTC. The rearrangement links TRBV19 to TRBJ2-5; 7 bases line up with TRBD2. V lost 1 base and J lost 0; bases outside the gene matches: 5. Germline values: CDR1 LNHDA, CDR2 SQIVND (reference sequence). The CDR3 loop spans 16 amino acids.

The chain has TRBV5-6 and TRBJ2-7; 8 bases match TRBD1. Germline CDR1 is SGHDT and CDR2 is YYEEEE. V shed 1 base, J shed 7 bases, and the junction held 7 bases outside the gene matches. There are 14 residues in the CDR3. CDR3 residues: CASSLKLRGREQYF. The CDR3 region has the DNA TGTGCCAGCAGCTTGAAGCTCAGGGGGCGGGAGCAGTACTTC.